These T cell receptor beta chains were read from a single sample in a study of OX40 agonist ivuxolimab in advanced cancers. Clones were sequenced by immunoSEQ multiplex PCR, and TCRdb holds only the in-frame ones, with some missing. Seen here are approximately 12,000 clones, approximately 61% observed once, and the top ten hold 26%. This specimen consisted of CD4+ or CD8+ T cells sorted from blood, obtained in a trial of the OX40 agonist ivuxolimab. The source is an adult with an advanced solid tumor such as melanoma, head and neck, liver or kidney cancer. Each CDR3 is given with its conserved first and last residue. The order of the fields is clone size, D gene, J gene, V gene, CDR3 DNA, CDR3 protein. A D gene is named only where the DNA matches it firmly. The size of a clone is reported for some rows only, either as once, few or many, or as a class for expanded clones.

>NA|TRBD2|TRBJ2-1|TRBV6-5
TGTGCCAGCAGTCTCGGGAGGAGCTCCTACAATGAGCAGTTCTTC
CASSLGRSSYNEQFF
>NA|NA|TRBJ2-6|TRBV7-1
TGTGCCAGCAGCAGCGCGCCAGGACAAAGTCGGGCCAACGTCCTGACTTTC
CASSSAPGQSRANVLTF
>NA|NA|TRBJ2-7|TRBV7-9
TGTGCCAGCAGAGGGGACTTGGCCTACGAGCAGTACTTC
CASRGDLAYEQYF
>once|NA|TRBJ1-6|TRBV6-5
TGTGCCAGCAGCGGGTGGGAGGGTTATTCACCCCTCCACTTT
CASSGWEGYSPLHF
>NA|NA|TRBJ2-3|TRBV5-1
TGCGCCAGCAGCCGCAATAAGGGACGCTCGTACACAGATACGCAGTATTTT
CASSRNKGRSYTDTQYF
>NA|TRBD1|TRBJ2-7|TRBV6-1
TGTGCCAGCAGTGAGGGACAGGTCTCCTACGAGCAGTACTTC
CASSEGQVSYEQYF
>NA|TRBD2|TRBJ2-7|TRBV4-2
TGTGCCAGCAGCCAAGAGAGTAGCGGGAGCTACGAGCAGTACTTC
CASSQESSGSYEQYF
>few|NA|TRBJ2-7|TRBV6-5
TGTGCCAGCAGTGGAGATAACACCGACTACGAGCAGTACTTC
CASSGDNTDYEQYF
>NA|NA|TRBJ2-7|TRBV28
TGTGCCGTCAAACCCCGGAGGGGGGCCCTCCTTTTTTACGAGCAGTACTTC
CAVKPRRGALLFYEQYF
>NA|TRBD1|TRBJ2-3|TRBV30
TGTGCCTGGAGTGTACCCATGGGGACAGGGGGCGTTTTTCTCCCAGATACGCAGTATTTT
CAWSVPMGTGGVFLPDTQYF
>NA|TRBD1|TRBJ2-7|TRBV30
TGTGCCTGGAAGTGGACAGGGGTTCCCGAGCAGTACTTC
CAWKWTGVPEQYF
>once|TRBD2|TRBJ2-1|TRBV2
TGTGCCAGCCTAGGCCTAGCGGGAGGGAATGAGCAGTTCTTC
CASLGLAGGNEQFF
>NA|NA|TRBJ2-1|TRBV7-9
TGTGCCAGCAGCCGGGACCCCGATGAGCAGTTCTTC
CASSRDPDEQFF
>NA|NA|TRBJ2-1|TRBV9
TGTGCCAGCAGCGTTAGGCAGGAAACAAACAATGAGCAGTTCTTC
CASSVRQETNNEQFF
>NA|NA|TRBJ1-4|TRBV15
TGTGCCACCAGCAGAGATCAGGAGGGGCCGCTTAATGAAAAACTGTTTTTT
CATSRDQEGPLNEKLFF
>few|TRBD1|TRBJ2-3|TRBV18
TGTGCCAGCTCACCCGGACAGGGGGTTACAGATACGCAGTATTTT
CASSPGQGVTDTQYF
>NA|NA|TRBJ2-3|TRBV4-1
TGCGCCAGCAGCCAAGTTTCTGGGGATACGCAGTATTTT
CASSQVSGDTQYF
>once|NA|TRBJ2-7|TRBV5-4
TGTGCCAGCAGCTGGACAGGGTCCGTCATGAGCGGGAGAAACGAGCAGTACTTC
CASSWTGSVMSGRNEQYF
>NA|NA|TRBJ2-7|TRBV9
TGTGCCAGCAGCGCCCAGTCACAGGGTGTAATGAACGAGCAGTACTTC
CASSAQSQGVMNEQYF
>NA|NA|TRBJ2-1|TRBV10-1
TGCGCCGACCCTAAAGCTGACCACTCCTACAATGAGCAGTTCTTC
CADPKADHSYNEQFF
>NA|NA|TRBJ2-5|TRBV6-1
TGTGCCAGCAGTTGGATGGGAGAGACCCAGTACTTC
CASSWMGETQYF
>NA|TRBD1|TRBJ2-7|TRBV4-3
TGCGCCAGCAGTACCACAGGGGACAAAGAGCAGTACTTC
CASSTTGDKEQYF
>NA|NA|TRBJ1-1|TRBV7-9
TGTGCCAGCAGCCCACCTTACGGGGCATCGAACACTGAAGCTTTCTTT
CASSPPYGASNTEAFF
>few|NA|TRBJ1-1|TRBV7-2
TGTGCCAGCAGCTTAGGAGTCGGGGGGGTTTCCACTGAAGCTTTCTTT
CASSLGVGGVSTEAFF
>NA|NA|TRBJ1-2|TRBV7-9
TGTGCCAGCAGTCACGACCTCGGTCGCCCAATGGGGCTTGCCTATGGCTACACCTTC
CASSHDLGRPMGLAYGYTF
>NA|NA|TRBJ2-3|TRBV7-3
TGTGCCAGCAGCTCTTGGGGCACAGATACGCAGTATTTT
CASSSWGTDTQYF
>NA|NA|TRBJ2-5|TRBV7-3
TGTGCCAGCAGCTTAAGGAGTGTAGGGGAGACCCAGTACTTC
CASSLRSVGETQYF
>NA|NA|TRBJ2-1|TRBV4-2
TGTGCCAGCAGCTTGGCCTTCGGCTCCTACAATGAGCAGTTCTTC
CASSLAFGSYNEQFF
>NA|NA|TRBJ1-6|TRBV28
TGTGCCAGCAGTCATGATTGGAGTTCACCCCTCCACTTT
CASSHDWSSPLHF
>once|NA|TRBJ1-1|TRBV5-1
TGCGCCAGCAGCTTGGGGTGGACTGGACCTGAAGCTTTCTTT
CASSLGWTGPEAFF
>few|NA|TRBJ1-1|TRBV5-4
TGCGCCAGCAGCCAAGGAGTTAACAGGGAGAACACTGAAGCTTTCTTT
CASSQGVNRENTEAFF
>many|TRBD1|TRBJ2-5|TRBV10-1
TGCGCCAGCAGTGAGGACCGGGACAGACAAGAGACCCAGTACTTC
CASSEDRDRQETQYF